Listed here are 17 T cell receptor beta chains from one sample, sequenced in a study of long-term antiretroviral therapy in people with HIV. At the survey level, the v3.0 immunoSEQ assay was run. Clones were read by immunoSEQ multiplex PCR, and TCRdb kept only the in-frame ones, dropping some. The sample lists some 34,000 clones; 95% to 96% were seen once. The source material was unsorted PBMCs, sampled approximately 6.6 years after starting antiretroviral therapy. These receptors were obtained from a man aged 25-40 years with HIV.

This chain uses TRBV4-3 with TRBJ2-3; 11 bases agree with TRBD1. The CDR3 loop spans 17 amino acids. Germline V lookup: CDR1 LGHNA, CDR2 YSLEER. V lost 0 bases to trimming and J lost 4 bases; unmatched junction nucleotides: 6. In nucleotides, the CDR3 is TGCGCCAGCAGCCAAGATTGGGGACAGGGGGGAGCAGATACGCAGTATTTT. This codes for CASSQDWGQGGADTQYF.

The chain recombines TRBV5-1 with TRBJ2-5, with a tentative D call TRBD1 (6 bases). Per the germline V gene, CDR1 is SGHRS and CDR2 is YFSETQ. CDR3 length: 14 residues. The V end was cut by 0 bases, the J end by 1 base, with 7 bases between. The DNA for the CDR3 is TGCGCCAGCAGCTTGGGCAGGGGCCAAGAGACCCAGTACTTC. This gives the protein CASSLGRGQETQYF. The variable domain in full, with the rest retrieved from reference TRBV5-1 and TRBJ2-5, is KAGVTQTPRYLIKTRGQQVTLSCSPISGHRSVSWYQQTPGQGLQFLFEYFSETQRNKGNFPGRFSGRQFSNSRSEMNVSTLELGDSALYLCASSLGRGQETQYFGPGTRLLVL.

The CDR3 here is CASQSQGAQNEQFF. In DNA form, the CDR3 reads TGTGCCAGTCAGAGTCAGGGGGCGCAAAATGAGCAGTTCTTC. The chain recombines TRBV19 with TRBJ2-1; 8 nucleotides agree with TRBD1. V lost 8 bases and J lost 7; bases outside the gene matches: 10. Germline V gives CDR1 LNHDA, CDR2 SQIVND (reference sequence). The CDR3 runs 14 residues.

The genes are TRBV10-2 and TRBJ2-5, with D possibly matching TRBD2 (7 bases). The CDR3 is 14 residues long. Per the germline V gene, CDR1 is WSHSY and CDR2 is SAAADI. Trimming left V 10 bases short and J 4 bases short, with 19 bases between. The CDR3 spells CATRGRGAGETQYF. CDR3 DNA: TGCGCCACCCGGGGACGGGGGGCCGGAGAGACCCAGTACTTC.

In the case of this clone: One end of the junction is discordant with germline, which a read error may explain. V gene TRBV7-7 combines with J gene TRBJ2-5; D tentatively fits TRBD1 or TRBD2 (5 bases each). The CDR3 length is 14 residues. In germline, CDR1 is SSHAT, CDR2 FNYEAQ (reference sequence). The CDR3 spells CASSAGAPSETQYF. The CDR3 DNA follows: TGTGCTAGCAGCGCCGGGGCCCCTTCCGAGACCCAGTACTTC. Using reference TRBV7-7 and TRBJ2-5 for the parts outside the CDR3, the full variable domain is GAGVSQSPRYKVTKRGQDVTLRCDPISSHATLYWYQQALGQGPEFLTYFNYEAQPDKSGLPSDRFSAERPEGSISTLTIQRTEQRDSAMYRCASSAGAPSETQYFGPGTRLLVL.

V and J are TRBV27 and TRBJ2-4; D may be TRBD1 or TRBD2 (5 bases each). Germline-derived CDR1 and CDR2 are MNHEY and SMNVEV (reference sequence). The CDR3 covers 15 residues. Trimming took 0 bases from V and 6 from J, leaving 12 bases between them. CDR3 in amino acids: CASSLSYSGRNIQYF. CDR3 coding DNA: TGTGCCAGCAGTTTATCGTATTCAGGGAGAAACATTCAGTACTTC.

This chain links TRBV21-1 with TRBJ2-7; the table assigns TRBD1, which was not confirmed against the DNA. TRBV21-1 is a pseudogene. The CDR3 spans 15 residues. The CDR3, as DNA: TGTGCCAGCAGCATAATCCGGGACAGCCCCTACGAGCAGTACTTC. Translated: CASSIIRDSPYEQYF.

The gene calls are TRBV4-3 and TRBJ2-7, with D perhaps TRBD1 (6 bases). The ends were cut back, 0 bases at V and 5 bases at J, with 8 bases in the middle. Germline assignment: CDR1 LGHNA and CDR2 YSLEER. The CDR3 spans 13 residues. CDR3 protein: CASSQDSGDEQYF. For the CDR3, the DNA is TGCGCCAGCAGCCAAGATTCAGGGGACGAGCAGTACTTC.

The V gene is TRBV15, the J gene TRBJ2-3, with D unresolved. Germline assignment: CDR1 LNHNV and CDR2 YYDKDF (reference sequence). The CDR3 covers 12 residues. Trimming shortened V by 1 base and J by 6 bases, and 5 bases separated the two germline ends. This CDR3 is CATSRVSDTQYF. DNA of the CDR3: TGTGCCACCAGCAGAGTGAGTGATACGCAGTATTTT.

The rearrangement joins TRBV7-2 to TRBJ2-2; 11 bases line up with TRBD2. In germline, CDR1 is SGHTA, CDR2 FQGNSA. The J segment lost 6 bases and the V segment lost 1 base, leaving 13 bases of the junction unmatched. The CDR3 covers 19 residues. In DNA, the CDR3 is TGTGCCAGCAGCTTAGACCTATTACTAGCGGGGGTAGAGGCCGGGGAGCTGTTTTTT. This codes for CASSLDLLLAGVEAGELFF.

The CDR3, as DNA: TGTGCCAGCAGCCTCAGGGGGACTGAAGCTTTCTTT. Protein: CASSLRGTEAFF. The chain links TRBV11-2 to TRBJ1-1, with 7 bases aligning to TRBD1. From germline, CDR1 is SGHAT and CDR2 FQNNGV. The CDR3 has 12 residues. V shed 5 bases, J shed 5 bases, and the junction held 2 bases outside the gene matches.

This rearrangement joins TRBV2 to TRBJ1-2; D unclear. The CDR3 runs to 12 residues. Between the trimmed V and J ends, which lost 5 bases and 7 bases, there was a span of 11 bases. Germline-derived CDR1 and CDR2 are SNHLY and FYNNEI. CDR3 protein: CASSQAGPGYTF. For the CDR3, the DNA is TGTGCCAGCAGTCAGGCGGGTCCTGGCTACACCTTC.

The chain is built from TRBV4-3 and TRBJ2-5, with D possibly being TRBD2 (6 bases). This CDR3 has 16 residues. The V gene lost 0 bases and the J gene lost 2 bases, with 13 bases spanning the gap. Germline V gives CDR1 LGHNA, CDR2 YSLEER. DNA for the CDR3: TGCGCCAGCAGCCAAGATTTGGCGGGGCGGCAAGAGACCCAGTACTTC. Translating gives CASSQDLAGRQETQYF.

The genes are TRBV2 and TRBJ2-1; 12 nucleotides match TRBD2. CDR1 and CDR2 from the germline V gene are SNHLY and FYNNEI. Germline trimming cut 11 bases from V and 0 bases from J; bases unmatched to any gene: 11. The CDR3 totals 17 residues. This CDR3 is CACLSGLAGVSYNEQFF. The CDR3 DNA follows: TGTGCCTGCCTCTCGGGACTAGCGGGCGTCTCCTACAATGAGCAGTTCTTC.

V and J are TRBV7-2 and TRBJ2-1; TRBD2 matches at 9 bases. The V segment lost 0 bases and the J segment 8 bases; nucleotides outside the gene matches: 8. The CDR3 length is 16 residues. Germline-derived CDR1 and CDR2 are SGHTA and FQGNSA. CDR3 sequence (DNA): TGTGCCAGCAGCTTAGCCCTAGCGGGGCGTCAGTATGAGCAGTTCTTC. It is translated as CASSLALAGRQYEQFF. Variable domain in full (rest from reference TRBV7-2 and TRBJ2-1): GAGVSQSPSNKVTEKGKDVELRCDPISGHTALYWYRQSLGQGLEFLIYFQGNSAPDKSGLPSDRFSAERTGGSVSTLTIQRTQQEDSAVYLCASSLALAGRQYEQFFGPGTRLTVL.

The V and J genes are TRBV29-1 and TRBJ2-3, with D possibly TRBD1 on 6 matching bases. V lost 7 bases and J lost 5, with 10 bases in between. The length of the CDR3 is 11 residues. The germline V gene encodes CDR1 SQVTM and CDR2 ANQGSEA. The CDR3: CSATGRDTQYF. The CDR3, as DNA: TGCAGCGCCACAGGGAGAGATACGCAGTATTTT.

The genes are TRBV6-1 and TRBJ1-5, with 10 bases identical to TRBD1. The length of the CDR3 is 17 residues. Germline V lookup: CDR1 MNHNS, CDR2 SASEGT. Trimming at V came to 4 bases and at J to 0 bases, leaving 6 bases not matched to a gene. CDR3 nucleotide sequence: TGTGCCAGCAGTGGGGGACAGGGGACTTCTAGCAATCAGCCCCAGCATTTT. Protein product: CASSGGQGTSSNQPQHF.